These T cell receptor beta chains were read from a single sample in a study of OX40 agonist ivuxolimab in advanced cancers. Generated by immunoSEQ multiplex PCR, the TCRdb table keeps only in-frame clones and is missing some. The sample has 20,000 or so clones; around nine tenths are singletons. The sample here was CD4+ or CD8+ T cells sorted from blood, taken in a trial of the OX40 agonist ivuxolimab. The receptors stem from an adult with an advanced solid tumor such as melanoma, head and neck, liver or kidney cancer. Both conserved end residues are part of each CDR3. A D gene is named only where the DNA matches it firmly. Size is omitted from some rows. Given values are once, few, many or a class for expanded clones.

V	J	D	size	DNA	CDR3
TRBV7-9	TRBJ2-7	.	.	TGTGCCAGTAACACGAAGTCCTACGAGCAGTACTTC	CASNTKSYEQYF
TRBV9	TRBJ2-1	.	.	TGTGCCAGCAGCCAAAGAGGGGGAACCATCAATGAGCAGTTCTTC	CASSQRGGTINEQFF
TRBV14	TRBJ2-7	TRBD1	.	TGTGCCAGCAGCCAGAGGTACGGACAGGGGGTCTACGAGCAGTACTTC	CASSQRYGQGVYEQYF
TRBV4-1	TRBJ1-4	.	.	TGCGCCAGCAGCCCCCCCCTAGGGGTCCCCACTAATACCGAAAAACTGTTTTTT	CASSPPLGVPTNTEKLFF
TRBV14	TRBJ1-3	.	once	TGTGCCAGCAGCCCTCCACCTGGAAACACCATATATTTT	CASSPPPGNTIYF
TRBV6-1	TRBJ1-2	.	.	TGTGCCAGCAGTGGGGCGTATGGCTACACCTTC	CASSGAYGYTF
TRBV27	TRBJ1-6	.	.	TGTGCCAGCAGTTTATGGAGTAGCTCCTATAATTCACCCCTCCACTTT	CASSLWSSSYNSPLHF
TRBV27	TRBJ2-2	.	.	TGTGCCAGCAGTTTTGAGGGTAACACCGGGGAGCTGTTTTTT	CASSFEGNTGELFF
TRBV27	TRBJ2-3	.	.	TGTGCCAGCAGTCTCTTGTCTAGTGGGGGGGCCACAGATACGCAGTATTTT	CASSLLSSGGATDTQYF
TRBV6-5	TRBJ2-7	TRBD1	.	TGTGCCAGCAGTTACGGGGGACAGGGCTACGAGCAGTACTTC	CASSYGGQGYEQYF
TRBV21-1	TRBJ1-4	.	once	TGTGCCAGCAGCTGTCGGGGCGAAAAACTGTTTTTT	CASSCRGEKLFF
TRBV5-5	TRBJ1-2	.	.	TGTGCCAGCAGCTTAACTAACTATGGCTACACCTTC	CASSLTNYGYTF
TRBV7-3	TRBJ2-7	.	.	TGTGCCAGCAGCTTAACGGAGGGACCTCAAGAGGAGCAGTACTTC	CASSLTEGPQEEQYF
TRBV27	TRBJ2-7	TRBD2	.	TGTGCCAGCAGCTGGACGGGGGGACCCTCCTACGAGCAGTACTTC	CASSWTGGPSYEQYF
TRBV11-2	TRBJ2-1	.	.	TGTGCCAGCAGCTTAGAATCCATCAATGAGCAGTTCTTC	CASSLESINEQFF
TRBV9	TRBJ1-1	.	.	TGTGCCAGCAGCGACTCCGGACTAATGAACACTGAAGCTTTCTTT	CASSDSGLMNTEAFF
TRBV12-5	TRBJ1-5	.	.	TGTGCTAGTGGTTGGGGTCAGCCCCAGCATTTT	CASGWGQPQHF
TRBV2	TRBJ1-5	.	.	TGTGCCAGCTCCAAAGGAGACAACCAGCCCCAGCATTTT	CASSKGDNQPQHF
TRBV5-4	TRBJ1-2	.	once	TGTGCCAGCAGCTTGCCAGGGGACTATGGCTACACCTTC	CASSLPGDYGYTF
TRBV4-2	TRBJ2-3	.	.	TGTGCCAGCAGCCAAGCGCGCGAAGTTAGCACAGATACGCAGTATTTT	CASSQAREVSTDTQYF
TRBV27	TRBJ1-1	.	.	TGTGCCAGCACCCCCATCTCAGGGACTGAAGCTTTCTTT	CASTPISGTEAFF
TRBV9	TRBJ2-2	.	.	TGTGCCAGCAGCATTGGCACCGGGGAGCTGTTTTTT	CASSIGTGELFF
TRBV7-9	TRBJ1-1	TRBD1	medium-sized	TGTGCCAGCACCCGAGGACAGGAGGAAAGGAATTTCTTT	CASTRGQEERNFF
TRBV6-6	TRBJ1-2	TRBD1	once	TGTGCCAGCAGCAAGACAGGGGATGACGGCTACACCTTC	CASSKTGDDGYTF
TRBV27	TRBJ1-2	.	.	TGTGCCAGCAGTTTAACTAAGGGTATGTATGGCTACACCTTC	CASSLTKGMYGYTF
TRBV2	TRBJ1-5	TRBD1	.	TGTGCCAGCAGGACGGACAGGGGGCTTAATCAGCCCCAGCATTTT	CASRTDRGLNQPQHF
TRBV5-1	TRBJ2-7	TRBD1	.	TGCGCCAGCGTGGGGACAGGGGCCAGCGAGCAGTACTTC	CASVGTGASEQYF
TRBV13	TRBJ2-1	.	.	TGTGCCAGCAGCTCACGGGGGAGTGGAGTCGGTGAGCAGTTCTTC	CASSSRGSGVGEQFF
TRBV7-8	TRBJ2-4	TRBD1	.	TGTGCCAGCAGCTTGGACAGGGCATTCACTGCACTAGCCAAAAACATTCAGTACTTC	CASSLDRAFTALAKNIQYF
TRBV6-1	TRBJ1-1	.	.	TGTGCCAGCAGTGAATTTGTAGAGGGTGGTAAATCCACTGAAGCTTTCTTT	CASSEFVEGGKSTEAFF